Below are 15 T cell receptor beta chains sequenced from a single sample in a study of T cells in women clearing cervical HPV infection. Profiled with immunoSEQ multiplex PCR; TCRdb holds only in-frame clones, not every one. The sample totals about 41,000 clones. Sequenced sample: blood buffy coat. These receptors were taken from a woman between 18 and 70 years old with a cervical HPV16 infection that either progressed to CIN3+ or cleared (not recorded which).

Worth noting for this clone: The sequenced fragment ends 3 residues before the CDR3 boundary, so the rest is inferred from the germline J gene. Different DNA sequences within this sample yield the same CDR3. The rearrangement uses TRBV2 and TRBJ2-7; 7 bases match TRBD1. This CDR3 is built from 15 residues. Germline V gives CDR1 SNHLY, CDR2 FYNNEI. V was pared by 3 bases and J by 0 bases, with 5 bases of the junction left unmatched. CDR3 in amino acids: CASSDEGQLSYEQYF. CDR3 DNA, as far as it was read: TGTGCCAGCAGTGACGAGGGACAGCTCTCCTACGAG. Supplemented by reference TRBV2 and TRBJ2-7, the full variable domain reads EPEVTQTPSHQVTQMGQEVILRCVPISNHLYFYWYRQILGQKVEFLVSFYNNEISEKSEIFDDQFSVERPDGSNFTLKIRSTKLEDSAMYFCASSDEGQLSYEQYFGPGTRLTVT.

With respect to this clone: From the germline J gene comes the end of the CDR3, since the read stops 3 residues before it. The genes are TRBV28 and TRBJ2-1; TRBD2 might be the D (5 bases). Germline lookup yields CDR1 MDHEN and CDR2 SYDVKM. The CDR3 has 13 residues. The V end lost 2 bases, the J end lost 6 bases, and 8 bases lay between the germline ends. CDR3 in amino acids: CASSLTGVNEQFF. The sequenced part of the CDR3 DNA is TGTGCCAGCAGTTTAACCGGGGTCAATGAG.

CDR3 DNA, as far as it was read: TGCGCCAGCAGCACCGGGACTATCACAGATACG. This encodes CASSTGTITDT. The whole CDR3 is CASSTGTITDTQYF. The chain is built from TRBV10-2 and TRBJ2-3, with 7 positions matching TRBD2. Coverage ceases 3 residues before the CDR3 finishes, and the germline J gene fills in the end. With 6 bases clipped from V and 2 bases from J, the junction kept 5 bases outside the gene matches. Germline V CDR1 and CDR2: WSHSY, SAAADI. The CDR3 spans 14 residues.

In the case of this clone: The sequence runs out 3 residues before the end of the CDR3; the remainder is reconstructed from the germline J gene. The chain links TRBV2 to TRBJ1-1; weak D call: TRBD1 (6 bases). V lost 6 bases and J 4 bases, leaving 15 bases between the germline ends. This CDR3 spans 14 amino acids. The germline V gene encodes CDR1 SNHLY and CDR2 FYNNEI. CDR3 bases read: TGTGCCAGCAGAGAACAGGGTGCTGGCACTGAA. Translated, it gives CASREQGAGTE. In full, the CDR3 is CASREQGAGTEAFF.

The part of the CDR3 DNA that was read is TGTGCCAGCAGTGATACACTCACAGGGGGGACGGAGACCTACAATGAG. Its protein product is CASSDTLTGGTETYNE. The whole CDR3 sequence is CASSDTLTGGTETYNEQFF. This chain uses TRBV25-1 with TRBJ2-1; 8 bases line up with TRBD1. Read coverage stops 3 residues before the CDR3 terminus; the germline J gene supplies the remainder. Per germline, CDR1 MGHDK and CDR2 SYGVNS. There are 19 residues in the CDR3. J gave up 2 bases and V 3 bases, and 15 bases lay outside the gene matches.

Remarks on this clone: The read falls 3 residues short of the CDR3 end, and the missing part is taken from the germline J gene. The chain couples TRBV6-1 to TRBJ2-7; 11 bases map to TRBD1. CDR1 MNHNS and CDR2 SASEGT come from the germline V gene. Trimming cost V 3 bases and J 2 bases; bases outside gene matches: 3. This CDR3 has 15 residues. CDR3 residues: CASSDSDRGPYEQYF. The part of the CDR3 DNA that was read is TGTGCCAGCAGTGATTCGGACAGGGGGCCCTACGAG.

Points on this clone: The read terminates 3 residues ahead of where the CDR3 ends, so the germline J gene completes it. The chain combines TRBV23-1 with TRBJ2-6; D remains ambiguous. TRBV23-1 is filed as an ORF, its function uncertain. The V and J ends lost 2 bases and 0 bases respectively, with 17 bases between them. There are 19 residues in the CDR3. The part of the CDR3 DNA that was read is TGCGCCAGCAGTCAAACTTTCCTATATTCTTACTCTGGGGCCAACGTC. The encoded protein is CASSQTFLYSYSGANV. The whole CDR3 region reads CASSQTFLYSYSGANVLTF.

Concerning this clone itself: The DNA ends 3 residues before the CDR3 does, and the rest of the CDR3 is filled in from the germline J gene. The rearrangement links TRBV19 to TRBJ1-3; the match to TRBD1 covers 7 bases. The CDR3 length is 15 residues. V shed 6 bases and J 1 base; nucleotides not matched to a gene: 6. Germline V CDR1 and CDR2: LNHDA, SQIVND (reference sequence). The sequenced part of the CDR3 DNA is TGTGCCAGTAGACTTACAGGGGAATCTGGAAACACC. Encoded protein: CASRLTGESGNT. The entire CDR3 is CASRLTGESGNTIYF.

About this clone: The read finishes 3 residues shy of the CDR3 end, and the germline J gene is used to complete it. The V gene is TRBV6-2 or TRBV6-3, the J gene TRBJ2-5, with unresolved D. CDR3 length: 12 residues. Germline loops: CDR1 MNHEY, CDR2 SVGEGT. Trimming cost V 6 bases and J 6 bases, with 11 bases left between them. The part of the CDR3 DNA that was read is TGTGCCAGCAGCGACGGCGGCCAGACC. It yields the protein CASSDGGQT. The whole CDR3 protein is CASSDGGQTQYF.

As for this clone: The observed sequence ends 3 residues before the CDR3 terminus, with the missing tail filled in from the germline J gene. This chain joins TRBV19 and TRBJ1-5, with D perhaps matching TRBD1 (5 bases). The CDR3 is 14 residues long. Trimming pared 3 bases from V and 7 bases from J, leaving 13 bases between. Germline CDR1 LNHDA, CDR2 SQIVND (reference sequence). The CDR3 loop is CASSIFEGRQPQHF. The covered CDR3 bases are TGTGCCAGTAGTATTTTTGAGGGGAGGCAGCCC.

As regards this clone: The CDR3 extends 3 residues past the end of the read, so its final part is completed from the germline J gene. The J gene is TRBJ2-3, the V gene TRBV7-6, with 10 positions matching TRBD2. Germline values: CDR1 SGHVS, CDR2 FNYEAQ. This CDR3 has 15 residues. V dropped 5 bases and J dropped 5; count of bases not matched to a gene: 7. The CDR3 is CASSPIAGGVDTQYF. The sequenced part of the CDR3 DNA is TGTGCCAGCAGCCCTATAGCGGGAGGCGTAGATACG.

On this clone: Read coverage stops 3 residues before the CDR3 terminus; the germline J gene supplies the remainder. The genes are TRBV7-8 and TRBJ2-2, with D possibly being TRBD1 (6 bases). Germline V gene lookup returns CDR1 SGHVS and CDR2 FQNEAQ. The CDR3 loop spans 13 amino acids. V was shortened by 1 base and J by 6 bases, with 6 bases between the two germline ends. CDR3 amino acids: CASSLDRAGELFF. The DNA read from the CDR3 is TGTGCCAGCAGCTTAGACAGGGCCGGGGAG.

In the case of this clone: The read stops 3 residues short of the end of the CDR3; the missing end is completed from the germline J gene. The chain employs TRBV10-2 and TRBJ1-1; tentatively, D is TRBD1 (5 bases). The CDR3 sequence is 13 residues long. The germline V gene has CDR1 WSHSY and CDR2 SAAADI. V was cut by 3 bases and J by 1 base, with 6 bases left in between. This chain's CDR3 is CASSDRGNTEAFF. CDR3 DNA (partial): TGCGCCAGCAGTGATAGGGGGAACACTGAA.

This CDR3 is CSARDTGGNTEAFF. The DNA read from the CDR3 is TGCAGTGCTAGAGATACAGGGGGGAACACTGAA. The rearrangement joins TRBV20-1 to TRBJ1-1, with 8 bases aligning to TRBD1. Sequencing ends 3 residues short of the CDR3 end; the germline J gene provides the rest. V shed 0 bases, J shed 1 base, and the junction held 1 base outside the gene matches. Germline CDR1 is DFQATT and CDR2 is SNEGSKA (reference sequence). The CDR3 length is 14 residues.

The CDR3: CSARDLVRAGFTGELFF. The CDR3 bases that were read are TGCAGTGCTAGAGATTTAGTACGGGCAGGGTTCACCGGGGAG. J is TRBJ2-2 and V is TRBV20-1; perhaps TRBD1 as D (5 bases). The read halts 3 residues ahead of the CDR3 end, with the missing end drawn from the germline J gene. CDR1 and CDR2 from the germline V gene are DFQATT and SNEGSKA (reference sequence). The CDR3 extends over 17 amino acids. Trimming took off 0 bases at V and 4 bases at J, with 18 bases between the two ends.